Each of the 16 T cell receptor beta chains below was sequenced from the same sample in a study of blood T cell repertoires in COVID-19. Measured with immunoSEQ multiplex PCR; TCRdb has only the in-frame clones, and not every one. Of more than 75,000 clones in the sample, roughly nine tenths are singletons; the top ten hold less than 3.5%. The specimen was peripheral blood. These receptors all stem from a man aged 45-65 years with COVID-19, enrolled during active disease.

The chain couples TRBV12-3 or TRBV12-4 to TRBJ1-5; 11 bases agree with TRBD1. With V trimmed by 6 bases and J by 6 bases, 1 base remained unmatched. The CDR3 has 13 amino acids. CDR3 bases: TGTGCCAGCAGAGGGACAGGGGGTCAGCCCCAGCATTTT. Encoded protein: CASRGTGGQPQHF.

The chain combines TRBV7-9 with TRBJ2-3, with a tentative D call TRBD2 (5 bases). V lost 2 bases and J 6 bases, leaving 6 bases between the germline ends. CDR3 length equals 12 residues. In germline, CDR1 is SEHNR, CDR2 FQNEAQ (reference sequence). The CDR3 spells CASSLLADTQYF. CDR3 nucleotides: TGTGCCAGCAGCTTATTAGCGGATACGCAGTATTTT.

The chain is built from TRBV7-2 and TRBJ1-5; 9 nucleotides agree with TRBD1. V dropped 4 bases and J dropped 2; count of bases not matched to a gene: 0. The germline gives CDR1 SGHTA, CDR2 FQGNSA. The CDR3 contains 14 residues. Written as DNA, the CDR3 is TGTGCCAGCAGCTGGACAGGGGGCAATCAGCCCCAGCATTTT. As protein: CASSWTGGNQPQHF.

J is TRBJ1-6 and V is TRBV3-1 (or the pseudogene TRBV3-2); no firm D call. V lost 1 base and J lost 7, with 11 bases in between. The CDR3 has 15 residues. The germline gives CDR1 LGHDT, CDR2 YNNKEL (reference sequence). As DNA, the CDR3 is TGTGCCAGCAGCCAAGGTGCAGGAGGCAATTCACCCCTCCACTTT. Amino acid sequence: CASSQGAGGNSPLHF.

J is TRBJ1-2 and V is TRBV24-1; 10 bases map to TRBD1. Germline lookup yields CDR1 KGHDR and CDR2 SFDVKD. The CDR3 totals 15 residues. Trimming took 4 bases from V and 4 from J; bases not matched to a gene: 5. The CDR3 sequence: CATSEAGQGSYGYTF. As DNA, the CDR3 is TGTGCCACCAGTGAGGCGGGACAGGGGAGCTATGGCTACACCTTC.

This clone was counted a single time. The CDR3 loop reads CASSDGGGRYGYTF. The CDR3 DNA follows: TGTGCCAGCAGTGATGGCGGAGGTCGCTATGGCTACACCTTC. V gene TRBV6-4 combines with J gene TRBJ1-2; the D is unclear. The CDR3 length is 14 residues. Trimming took off 3 bases at V and 4 bases at J, with 12 bases between the two ends. Germline V lookup: CDR1 MRHNA, CDR2 SNTAGT.

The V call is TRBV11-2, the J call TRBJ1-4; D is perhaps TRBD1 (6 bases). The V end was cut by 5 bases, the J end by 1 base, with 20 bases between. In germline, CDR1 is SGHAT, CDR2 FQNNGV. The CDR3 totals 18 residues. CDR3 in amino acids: CASSRLFGQTGTNEKLFF. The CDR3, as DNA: TGTGCCAGCAGCCGATTATTCGGACAGACGGGAACTAATGAAAAACTGTTTTTT.

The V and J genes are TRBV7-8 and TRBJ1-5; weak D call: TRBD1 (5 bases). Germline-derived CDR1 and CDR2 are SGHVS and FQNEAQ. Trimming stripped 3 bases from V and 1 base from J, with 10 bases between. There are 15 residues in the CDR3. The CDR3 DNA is TGTGCCAGCAGCTTGGGAGGGGTGAGCAATCAGCCCCAGCATTTT. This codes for CASSLGGVSNQPQHF.

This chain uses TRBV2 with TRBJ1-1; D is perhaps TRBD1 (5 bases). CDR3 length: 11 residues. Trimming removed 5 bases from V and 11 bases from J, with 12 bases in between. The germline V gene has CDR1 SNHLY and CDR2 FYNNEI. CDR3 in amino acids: CASSTARVAFF. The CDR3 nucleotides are TGTGCCAGCAGTACCGCCAGGGTGGCTTTCTTT. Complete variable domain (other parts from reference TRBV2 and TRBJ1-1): EPEVTQTPSHQVTQMGQEVILRCVPISNHLYFYWYRQILGQKVEFLVSFYNNEISEKSEIFDDQFSVERPDGSNFTLKIRSTKLEDSAMYFCASSTARVAFFGQGTRLTVV.

DNA of the CDR3: TGTGCCAGCAGCCAAGCGTTGCAGGGCTACACCTTC. Protein product: CASSQALQGYTF. The genes are TRBV3-1 (or the pseudogene TRBV3-2) and TRBJ1-2; the D is unclear. With 1 base removed from V and 8 bases from J, the gap between germline ends came to 8 bases. There are 12 residues in the CDR3. Looked up from germline, CDR1 is LGHDT and CDR2 is YNNKEL (reference sequence).

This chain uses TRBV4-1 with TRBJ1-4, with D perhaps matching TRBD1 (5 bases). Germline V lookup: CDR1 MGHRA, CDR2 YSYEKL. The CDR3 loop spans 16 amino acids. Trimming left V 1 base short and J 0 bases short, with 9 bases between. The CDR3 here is CASSQGQSATNEKLFF. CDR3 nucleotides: TGCGCCAGCAGCCAAGGACAGTCTGCAACTAATGAAAAACTGTTTTTT.

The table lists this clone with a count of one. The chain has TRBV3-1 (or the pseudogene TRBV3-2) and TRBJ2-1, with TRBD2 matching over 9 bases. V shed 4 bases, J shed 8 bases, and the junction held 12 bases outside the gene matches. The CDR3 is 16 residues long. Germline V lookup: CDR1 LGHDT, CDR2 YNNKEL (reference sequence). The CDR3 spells CASSPGGGGAVYEQFF. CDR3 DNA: TGTGCCAGCAGCCCCGGGGGCGGGGGGGCCGTGTATGAGCAGTTCTTC.

In DNA, the CDR3 is TGTGCCAGCAGCTTGGACAGGGGAAATTCACCCCTCCACTTT. Its protein product is CASSLDRGNSPLHF. The V gene is TRBV5-6, the J gene TRBJ1-6; 7 bases map to TRBD1. Germline CDR1 SGHDT, CDR2 YYEEEE. The CDR3 sequence is 14 residues long. V shed 0 bases, J shed 7 bases, and the junction held 1 base outside the gene matches.

The CDR3 DNA is TGCGCCAGCAGCCTAGTCCCTCTCCAAGAGACCCAGTACTTC. Protein: CASSLVPLQETQYF. The chain joins TRBV4-1 to TRBJ2-5; no reliable D call. Germline assignment: CDR1 MGHRA and CDR2 YSYEKL. Trimming shortened V by 4 bases and J by 1 base, and 10 bases separated the two germline ends. CDR3 length: 14 amino acids.

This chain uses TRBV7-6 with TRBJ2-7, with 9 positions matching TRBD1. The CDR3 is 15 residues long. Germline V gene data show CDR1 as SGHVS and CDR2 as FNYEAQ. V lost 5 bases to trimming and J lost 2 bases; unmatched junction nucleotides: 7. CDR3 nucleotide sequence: TGTGCCAGCAGCATCTCCGGGACAGGGCCCTACGAGCAGTACTTC. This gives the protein CASSISGTGPYEQYF.

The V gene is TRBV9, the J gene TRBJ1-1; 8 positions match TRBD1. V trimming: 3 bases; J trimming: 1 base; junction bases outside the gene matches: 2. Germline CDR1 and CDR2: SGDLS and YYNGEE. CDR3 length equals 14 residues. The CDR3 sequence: CASSAGTGNTEAFF. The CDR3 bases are TGTGCCAGCAGCGCCGGGACAGGGAACACTGAAGCTTTCTTT.